The 17 T cell receptor beta chains below all came from one sample that was sequenced in a study of cytomegalovirus exposure and HLA in healthy donors. This PCR relied on a set of 60 Vbeta primers and 13 Jbeta primers. Libraries were prepared by immunoSEQ multiplex PCR; TCRdb keeps only in-frame clonotypes and omits some of them. The data show about 160,000 clones, approximately 78% seen once. Sequencing used PBMCs. The receptors here all came from a woman aged 25 to 45 in good health and CMV-seropositive.

The V call is TRBV4-3, the J call TRBJ1-1; D is undetermined. The CDR3 extends over 13 amino acids. Germline CDR1 and CDR2: LGHNA and YSLEER. V lost 1 base to trimming and J lost 3 bases, with 6 bases between them. The CDR3 DNA is TGCGCCAGCAGCCAAGGAGAACACACTGAAGCTTTCTTT. It codes for CASSQGEHTEAFF.

This chain uses TRBV12-5 with TRBJ2-1; a weak D match, TRBD2 (7 bases). CDR3 length: 14 amino acids. Trimming left V 3 bases short and J 4 bases short, with 10 bases between. Germline CDR1 is LGHNT and CDR2 is FRNRAP. CDR3 sequence reads: CASGLGGGYNEQFF. CDR3 sequence (DNA): TGTGCTAGTGGTTTAGGGGGGGGATACAATGAGCAGTTCTTC. The full variable domain, with the rest looked up from reference TRBV12-5 and TRBJ2-1, is DARVTQTPRHKVTEMGQEVTMRCQPILGHNTVFWYRQTMMQGLELLAYFRNRAPLDDSGMPKDRFSAEMPDATLATLKIQPSEPRDSAVYFCASGLGGGYNEQFFGPGTRLTVL.

The chain uses TRBV7-9 and TRBJ1-5; TRBD1 might be the D (5 bases). CDR3 length: 18 residues. CDR1 is SEHNR, CDR2 FQNEAQ, per germline (reference sequence). Trimming took off 1 base at V and 4 bases at J, with 20 bases between the two ends. The DNA of the CDR3 is TGTGCCAGCAGCTTAGACATAGGGGCAGGGCGGGGAAATCAGCCCCAGCATTTT. Translation gives CASSLDIGAGRGNQPQHF. The variable domain in full, completed from reference TRBV7-9 and TRBJ1-5, reads DTGVSQNPRHKITKRGQNVTFRCDPISEHNRLYWYRQTLGQGPEFLTYFQNEAQLEKSRLLSDRFSAERPKGSFSTLEIQRTEQGDSAMYLCASSLDIGAGRGNQPQHFGDGTRLSIL.

The chain is built from TRBV4-1 and TRBJ1-2; perhaps TRBD1 as D (5 bases). Trimming cost V 0 bases and J 4 bases, with 18 bases left between them. Germline CDR1 MGHRA, CDR2 YSYEKL. This CDR3 is 17 amino acids long. This CDR3 reads CASSQDRGDSQFYGYTF. DNA for the CDR3: TGCGCCAGCAGCCAAGATCGAGGGGACTCACAGTTCTATGGCTACACCTTC.

For this clone: This sample includes further DNA sequences coding for the same CDR3. This chain links TRBV19 with TRBJ1-1; 8 bases are shared with TRBD1. This CDR3 has 15 amino acids. Trimming cost V 8 bases and J 4 bases; bases outside gene matches: 12. Germline V gene data show CDR1 as LNHDA and CDR2 as SQIVND (reference sequence). The DNA for the CDR3 is TGTGCCAGTCGCCGTAGGACAGGGAGGGGCACTGAAGCTTTCTTT. This sequence encodes CASRRRTGRGTEAFF.

The V gene is TRBV28, the J gene TRBJ1-4, with D maybe TRBD1 (5 bases). V was trimmed by 2 bases and J by 7 bases, leaving 11 bases between them. The length of the CDR3 is 14 residues. Germline V gene lookup returns CDR1 MDHEN and CDR2 SYDVKM. CDR3 DNA sequence: TGTGCCAGCAGTTTAAGGGGCCGGGTTGAAAAACTGTTTTTT. It is translated as CASSLRGRVEKLFF. Looking up the rest from reference TRBV28 and TRBJ1-4 gives the full variable domain: DVKVTQSSRYLVKRTGEKVFLECVQDMDHENMFWYRQDPGLGLRLIYFSYDVKMKEKGDIPEGYSVSREKKERFSLILESASTNQTSMYLCASSLRGRVEKLFFGSGTQLSVL.

J is TRBJ2-2 and V is TRBV7-2; 7 bases are a match to TRBD2. Germline assignment: CDR1 SGHTA and CDR2 FQGNSA. This CDR3 region has 19 residues. J was trimmed by 0 bases and V by 3 bases; bases with no gene match: 13. CDR3 in amino acids: CASSLREIYSLTNTGELFF. The CDR3 bases are TGTGCCAGCAGCTTGCGGGAGATCTACTCCCTGACGAACACCGGGGAGCTGTTTTTT.

The rearrangement joins TRBV9 to TRBJ1-3, with 7 bases that match TRBD1. The CDR3 extends over 15 amino acids. V shed 4 bases and J 4 bases; nucleotides not matched to a gene: 8. Germline V lookup: CDR1 SGDLS, CDR2 YYNGEE. CDR3 residues: CASSPYTGEGNTIYF. The CDR3 nucleotides read TGTGCCAGCAGCCCCTACACAGGGGAGGGAAACACCATATATTTT.

The chain carries TRBV5-6 and TRBJ2-7; 8 positions agree with TRBD1. The CDR3 spans 14 residues. The germline V gene encodes CDR1 SGHDT and CDR2 YYEEEE. Trimming cost V 4 bases and J 4 bases; bases outside gene matches: 7. The CDR3 is CASSTTGVGYEQYF. The DNA for the CDR3 is TGTGCCAGCAGCACGACAGGGGTTGGGTACGAGCAGTACTTC.

This clone was picked up a small number of times. V is TRBV6-4 and J is TRBJ2-1, with TRBD2 identical over 16 bases. Per germline, CDR1 MRHNA and CDR2 SNTAGT. The CDR3 is 15 residues long. The trim removed 3 bases at V and 8 bases at J, leaving 1 base unmatched. The CDR3 is CASSEGLAGGHEQFF. For the CDR3, the DNA is TGTGCCAGCAGTGAGGGACTAGCGGGGGGGCATGAGCAGTTCTTC.

The table lists this clone with a few counts. The V call is TRBV5-1, the J call TRBJ2-7; 9 nucleotides line up with TRBD1. The CDR3 loop spans 15 amino acids. The V segment lost 6 bases and the J segment 6 bases; nucleotides outside the gene matches: 13. Per the germline V gene, CDR1 is SGHRS and CDR2 is YFSETQ. The CDR3 region is CASKVLTGGTGEQYF. The CDR3 coding sequence is TGCGCCAGCAAGGTTCTGACAGGGGGAACGGGCGAGCAGTACTTC.

This clone was observed a handful of times. The rearrangement joins TRBV2 to TRBJ1-1; the match to TRBD1 covers 7 bases. CDR3 length equals 13 residues. The germline V gene has CDR1 SNHLY and CDR2 FYNNEI. V was clipped by 6 bases and J by 1 base; unmatched bases: 2. CDR3 in amino acids: CASRGQWNTEAFF. CDR3 DNA: TGTGCCAGCAGGGGACAGTGGAACACTGAAGCTTTCTTT.

As to this clone: This same CDR3 is encoded by further DNA sequences in the sample. The chain recombines TRBV28 with TRBJ1-5; D gene uncertain. V was pared by 2 bases and J by 1 base, with 3 bases between. The germline gives CDR1 MDHEN, CDR2 SYDVKM. There are 13 residues in the CDR3. The CDR3 region has the DNA TGTGCCAGCAGTTTACTAAGCAATCAGCCCCAGCATTTT. Its protein is CASSLLSNQPQHF.

The J gene is TRBJ2-7, the V gene TRBV5-6; 11 bases align to TRBD2. V shed 3 bases and J 4 bases; nucleotides not matched to a gene: 3. Per the germline V gene, CDR1 is SGHDT and CDR2 is YYEEEE. The CDR3 spans 14 residues. The CDR3 nucleotides read TGTGCCAGCAGCTCTCGACTAGCGGGATACGAGCAGTACTTC. It encodes CASSSRLAGYEQYF.

The chain carries TRBV27 and TRBJ1-6; tentatively, D is TRBD1 (5 bases). Germline V gives CDR1 MNHEY, CDR2 SMNVEV (reference sequence). This CDR3 comprises 13 residues. V was cut by 3 bases and J by 7 bases, with 7 bases left in between. The CDR3 sequence is CASSLSGNSPLHF. The CDR3 coding sequence is TGTGCCAGCAGTTTGTCAGGGAATTCACCCCTCCACTTT.

This chain connects TRBV27 to TRBJ1-1, with D perhaps matching TRBD1 (5 bases). Germline V CDR1 and CDR2: MNHEY, SMNVEV (reference sequence). Trimming removed 0 bases at V and 1 base at J, with 15 bases between. The CDR3 loop spans 17 amino acids. CDR3 sequence: CASSLSYVGQGNTEAFF. The CDR3 DNA follows: TGTGCCAGCAGTTTATCGTACGTGGGGCAGGGGAACACTGAAGCTTTCTTT.

The chain links TRBV5-1 to TRBJ1-5; no clear D gene. The germline gives CDR1 SGHRS, CDR2 YFSETQ. This CDR3 is 14 amino acids long. V was cut by 6 bases and J by 6 bases, with 16 bases left in between. CDR3 sequence: CASKTRPSVQPQHF. CDR3 nucleotides: TGCGCCAGCAAAACGAGACCGAGCGTTCAGCCCCAGCATTTT. Looking up the rest from reference TRBV5-1 and TRBJ1-5 gives the full variable domain: KAGVTQTPRYLIKTRGQQVTLSCSPISGHRSVSWYQQTPGQGLQFLFEYFSETQRNKGNFPGRFSGRQFSNSRSEMNVSTLELGDSALYLCASKTRPSVQPQHFGDGTRLSIL.